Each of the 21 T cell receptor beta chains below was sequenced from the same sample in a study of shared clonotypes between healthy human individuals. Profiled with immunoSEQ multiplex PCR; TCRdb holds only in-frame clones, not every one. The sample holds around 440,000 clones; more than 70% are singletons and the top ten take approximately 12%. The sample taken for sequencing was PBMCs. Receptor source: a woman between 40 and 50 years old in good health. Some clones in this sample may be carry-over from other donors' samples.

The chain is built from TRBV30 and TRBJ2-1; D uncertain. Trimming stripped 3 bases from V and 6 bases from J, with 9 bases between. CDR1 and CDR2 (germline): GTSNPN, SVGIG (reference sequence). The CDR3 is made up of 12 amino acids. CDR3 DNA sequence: TGTGCCTGGAGAGGAAACATCAATGAGCAGTTCTTC. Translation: CAWRGNINEQFF.

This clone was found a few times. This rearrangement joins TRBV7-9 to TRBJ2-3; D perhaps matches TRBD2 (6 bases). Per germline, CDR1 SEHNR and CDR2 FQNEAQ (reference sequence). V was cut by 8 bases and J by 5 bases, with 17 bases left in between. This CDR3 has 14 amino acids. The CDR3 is CASPDGGFVDTQYF. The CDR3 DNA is TGTGCCAGCCCGGACGGGGGTTTTGTAGATACGCAGTATTTT.

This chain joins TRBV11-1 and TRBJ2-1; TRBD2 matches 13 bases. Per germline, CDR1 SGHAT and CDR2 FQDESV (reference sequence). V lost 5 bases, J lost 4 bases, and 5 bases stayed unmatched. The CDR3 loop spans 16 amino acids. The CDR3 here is CASSPSTSGRYNEQFF. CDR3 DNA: TGTGCCAGCAGCCCCTCGACTAGCGGGAGGTACAATGAGCAGTTCTTC.

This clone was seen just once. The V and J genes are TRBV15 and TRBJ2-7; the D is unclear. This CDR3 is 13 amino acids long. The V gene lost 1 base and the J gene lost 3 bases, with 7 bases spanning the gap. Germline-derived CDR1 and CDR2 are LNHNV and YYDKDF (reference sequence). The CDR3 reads CATSRGGFYEQYF. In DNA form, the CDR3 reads TGTGCCACCAGCAGAGGAGGCTTCTACGAGCAGTACTTC.

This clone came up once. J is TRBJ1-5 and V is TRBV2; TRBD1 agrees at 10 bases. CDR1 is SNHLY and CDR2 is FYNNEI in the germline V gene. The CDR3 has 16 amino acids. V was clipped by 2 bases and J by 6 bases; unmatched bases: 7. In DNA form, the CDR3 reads TGTGCCAGCAGTGAAAGGGCGGGACAGGGGATTCAGCCCCAGCATTTT. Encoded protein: CASSERAGQGIQPQHF.

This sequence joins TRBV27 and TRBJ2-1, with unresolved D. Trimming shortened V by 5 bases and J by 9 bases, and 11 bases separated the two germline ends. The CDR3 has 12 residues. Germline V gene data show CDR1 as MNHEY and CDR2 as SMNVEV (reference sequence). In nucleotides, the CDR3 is TGTGCCAGCAGTGGCCTAACGCTTGAGCAGTTCTTC. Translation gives CASSGLTLEQFF.

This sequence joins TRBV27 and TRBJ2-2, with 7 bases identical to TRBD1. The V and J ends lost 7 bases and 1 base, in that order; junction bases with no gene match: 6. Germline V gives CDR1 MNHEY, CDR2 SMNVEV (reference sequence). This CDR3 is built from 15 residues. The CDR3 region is CASTRTGGNTGELFF. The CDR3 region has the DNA TGTGCCAGCACCCGGACAGGCGGGAACACCGGGGAGCTGTTTTTT.

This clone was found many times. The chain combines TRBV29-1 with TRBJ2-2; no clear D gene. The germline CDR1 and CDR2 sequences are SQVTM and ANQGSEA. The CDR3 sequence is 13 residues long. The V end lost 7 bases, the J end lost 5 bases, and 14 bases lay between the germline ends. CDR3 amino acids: CSADTQTTGELFF. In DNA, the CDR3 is TGCAGCGCAGACACCCAGACGACCGGGGAGCTGTTTTTT.

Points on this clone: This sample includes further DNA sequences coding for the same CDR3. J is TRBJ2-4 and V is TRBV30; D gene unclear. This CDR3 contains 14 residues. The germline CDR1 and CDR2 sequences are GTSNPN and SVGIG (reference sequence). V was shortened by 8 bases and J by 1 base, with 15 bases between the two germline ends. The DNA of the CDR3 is TGTGCCGGTGAAACTTCCCCGGCCAAAAACATTCAGTACTTC. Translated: CAGETSPAKNIQYF.

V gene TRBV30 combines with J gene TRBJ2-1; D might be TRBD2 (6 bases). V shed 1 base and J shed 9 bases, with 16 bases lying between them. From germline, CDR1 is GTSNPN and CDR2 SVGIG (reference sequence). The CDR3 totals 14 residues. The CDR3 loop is CAWSGTNPVGEQFF. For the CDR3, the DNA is TGTGCCTGGAGTGGGACTAACCCCGTCGGTGAGCAGTTCTTC.

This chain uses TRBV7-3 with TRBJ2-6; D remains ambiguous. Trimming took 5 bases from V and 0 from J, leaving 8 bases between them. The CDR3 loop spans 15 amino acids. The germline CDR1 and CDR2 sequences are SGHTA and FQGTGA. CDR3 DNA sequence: TGTGCCAGCAGCCCACGGTTCTCTGGGGCCAACGTCCTGACTTTC. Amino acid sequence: CASSPRFSGANVLTF.

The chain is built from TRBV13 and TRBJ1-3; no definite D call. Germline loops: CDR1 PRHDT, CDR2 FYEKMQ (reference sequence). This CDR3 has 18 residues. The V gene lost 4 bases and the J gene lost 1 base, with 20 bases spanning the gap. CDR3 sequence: CASSSLRGGRGSGNTIYF. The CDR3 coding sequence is TGTGCCAGCAGCTCACTTCGGGGAGGCCGAGGGTCTGGAAACACCATATATTTT.

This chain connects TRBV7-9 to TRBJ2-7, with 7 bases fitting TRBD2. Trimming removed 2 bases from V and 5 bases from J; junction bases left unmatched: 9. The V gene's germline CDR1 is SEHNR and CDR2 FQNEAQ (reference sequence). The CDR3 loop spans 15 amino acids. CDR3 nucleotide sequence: TGTGCCAGCAGCTTACAGGCTAGCGGTACCGACGAGCAGTACTTC. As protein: CASSLQASGTDEQYF.

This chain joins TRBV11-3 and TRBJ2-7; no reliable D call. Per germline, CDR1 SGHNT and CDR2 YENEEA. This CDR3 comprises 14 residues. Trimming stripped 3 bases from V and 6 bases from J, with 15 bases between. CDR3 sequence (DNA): TGTGCCAGCAGCTTGGACCCACCTCCCACCGAGCAGTACTTC. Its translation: CASSLDPPPTEQYF.

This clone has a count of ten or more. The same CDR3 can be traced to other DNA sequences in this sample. CDR3 sequence reads: CSVVQGFETQYF. In DNA, the CDR3 is TGCAGCGTTGTACAGGGTTTTGAGACCCAGTACTTC. The rearrangement links TRBV29-1 to TRBJ2-5; D is possibly TRBD1 (6 bases). CDR3 length: 12 residues. CDR1 SQVTM and CDR2 ANQGSEA come from the germline V gene. V lost 4 bases and J lost 5, with 11 bases in between. The full variable domain, its missing parts supplied by reference TRBV29-1 and TRBJ2-5, is SAVISQKPSRDICQRGTSLTIQCQVDSQVTMMFWYRQQPGQSLTLIATANQGSEATYESGFVIDKFPISRPNLTFSTLTVSNMSPEDSSIYLCSVVQGFETQYFGPGTRLLVL.

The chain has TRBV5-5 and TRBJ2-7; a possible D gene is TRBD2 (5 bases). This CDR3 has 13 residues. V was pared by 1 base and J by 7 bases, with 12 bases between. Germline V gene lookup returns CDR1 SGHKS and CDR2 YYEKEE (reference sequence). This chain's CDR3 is CASSLSGPGEQYF. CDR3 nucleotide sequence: TGTGCCAGCAGCTTGTCCGGGCCGGGGGAGCAGTACTTC.

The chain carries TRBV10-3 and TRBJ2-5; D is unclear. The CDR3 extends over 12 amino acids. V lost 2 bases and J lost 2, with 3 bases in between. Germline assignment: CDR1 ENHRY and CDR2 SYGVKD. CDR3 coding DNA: TGTGCCATCAGTGAGCAACAAGAGACCCAGTACTTC. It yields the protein CAISEQQETQYF.

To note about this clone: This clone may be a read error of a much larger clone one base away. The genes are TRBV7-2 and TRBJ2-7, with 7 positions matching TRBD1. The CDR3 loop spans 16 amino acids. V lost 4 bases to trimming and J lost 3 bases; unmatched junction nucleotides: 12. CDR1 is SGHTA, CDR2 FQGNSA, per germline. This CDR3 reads CASSSPRATGSYEQYF. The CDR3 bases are TGTGCCAGCAGCTCCCCCCGTGCGACAGGGAGCTACGAGCAGTACTTC.

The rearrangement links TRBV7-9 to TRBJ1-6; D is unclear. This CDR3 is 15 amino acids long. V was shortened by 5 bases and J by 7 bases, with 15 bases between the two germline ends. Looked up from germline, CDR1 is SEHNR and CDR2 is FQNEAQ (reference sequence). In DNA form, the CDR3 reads TGTGCCAGCAGCCTCCACGACACGGGGAATTCACCCCTCCACTTT. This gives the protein CASSLHDTGNSPLHF.

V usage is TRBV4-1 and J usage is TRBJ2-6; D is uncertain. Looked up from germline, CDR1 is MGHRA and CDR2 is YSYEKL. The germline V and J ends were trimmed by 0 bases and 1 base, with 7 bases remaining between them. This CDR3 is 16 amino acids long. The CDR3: CASSQDEQSGANVLTF. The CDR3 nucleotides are TGCGCCAGCAGCCAAGATGAACAGTCTGGGGCCAACGTCCTGACTTTC.

The CDR3: CASSLRGGASNEKLFF. DNA for the CDR3: TGTGCCAGCAGTCTTCGAGGGGGAGCCAGTAATGAAAAACTGTTTTTT. The rearrangement joins TRBV28 to TRBJ1-4; maybe TRBD1 (6 bases). The CDR3 spans 16 residues. The ends were cut back, 5 bases at V and 4 bases at J, with 17 bases in the middle. Per germline, CDR1 MDHEN and CDR2 SYDVKM.